This is a list of T cell receptor beta chains from one sample in a study of identical twins. Via MiXCR, TCRdb re-called the 5' RACE reads, giving one row per CDR3 protein. Of about 720,000 distinct CDR3 sequences listed, 8.6% are singletons. The same sample was also studied in work on yellow fever vaccine responses in identical twins.

Sequencing was performed on PBMCs. The receptors here all came from a woman aged 18-29 years in good health. The CDR3 runs from the conserved cysteine through the conserved F or W. The D gene is left open where the match is weak.

v_gene | d_gene | len | CDR3aa
TRBV7-3 | NA | 13 | CASSLSRGYEQYF
TRBV7-3 | NA | 15 | CASSLSGFPSYEQYF
TRBV15 | TRBD1 | 13 | CATSPDREIEQFF
TRBV7-9 | NA | 14 | CASSSRAGYNEQFF
TRBV11-3 | NA | 14 | CASSPDGPVETQYF
TRBV6-1 | TRBD1 | 15 | CASRPRSTGFYGYTF
TRBV27 | NA | 13 | CASSNWAADTQYF
TRBV7-9 | TRBD1 | 13 | CAIGPGQGFRAFF
TRBV6-5 | NA | 16 | CASSYSGMGSGQNAFF
TRBV15 | TRBD1 | 18 | CATSRVGQGASNTGELFF
TRBV6-1 | NA | 15 | CASSEQGQMNEKLFF
TRBV5-1 | NA | 15 | CASSLNEGVYNEQFF
TRBV20-1 | NA | 14 | CSASRAGPPYEQYF
TRBV9 | TRBD1 | 15 | CASSQQGALYNEQFF
TRBV24-1 | TRBD1 | 17 | CATSDLGTGANTGELFF
TRBV14 | NA | 16 | CASSQDRGAVTGELFF
TRBV6-1 | TRBD2 | 16 | CASSPPPGGGTDTQYF
TRBV7-8 | NA | 13 | CASSPGLTYGYTF
TRBV29-1 | NA | 15 | CSGMGSAGPSYEQYF
TRBV5-6 | NA | 16 | CASSHVMAKDRETQYF
TRBV27 | TRBD1 | 15 | CASRPGQTSYNEQFF
TRBV20-1 | NA | 14 | CSARGTLAFYEQYF
TRBV7-9 | TRBD1 | 15 | CASSHVEGGAYEQYF
TRBV19 | NA | 15 | CASSIPGTLNTEAFF
TRBV27 | NA | 12 | CASSSAAIWEYF
TRBV7-2 | NA | 13 | CASSHAGADTQYF
TRBV24-1 | TRBD2 | 13 | CATSGRGGETQYF
TRBV30 | TRBD1 | 14 | CAWRETGEVNEQYF
TRBV12-3/TRBV12-4 | NA | 14 | CASSLIGSNQPQHF
TRBV5-1 | NA | 15 | CASIPGTLDTDTQYF
TRBV6-4 | TRBD2 | 16 | CASSEASGGSTDTQYF
TRBV11-2 | TRBD2 | 13 | CASSLAQRGTQYF
TRBV19 | NA | 12 | CASSRSRYEQYF
TRBV4-2 | NA | 18 | CASSHPYDQLATQETQYF
TRBV20-1 | NA | 18 | CSANIQQVSLRYQETQYF
TRBV7-2 | NA | 15 | CASSLRGSESYEQYF
TRBV29-1 | TRBD2 | 14 | CSVILASSTDTQYF
TRBV24-1 | NA | 15 | CATGDPSTRTGELFF